The present T cell receptor (beta chain) was sequenced within a study of T-cell reconstitution after alpha-beta-depleted transplantation in children. This clonotype showed up many times. A library of TCRbeta sequences, prepared with unique molecular identifiers, was generated. TCRdb re-analysed the PCR reads in MiXCR, keeping a single row per CDR3 protein. The sample lists 150,000 to 200,000 distinct CDR3 sequences; 6.5% to 7.5% were seen once. With 0 bases clipped from V and 4 bases from J, the junction kept 4 bases outside the gene matches. The V gene's germline CDR1 is MNHNS and CDR2 SASEGT. The CDR3 has 17 residues.

This sequence joins TRBV6-1 and TRBJ2-3; TRBD2 agrees at 13 bases. The material sequenced was PBMCs from the stem cell graft donor, taken from the stem cell graft. The TCR comes from a human donor who donated a stem cell graft to a child with Wiskott-Aldrich syndrome. The CDR3 nucleotides are TGTGCCAGCAGTGAAGCCCCAACTAGCGGGAGGGCAGATACGCAGTATTTT. It yields the protein CASSEAPTSGRADTQYF.